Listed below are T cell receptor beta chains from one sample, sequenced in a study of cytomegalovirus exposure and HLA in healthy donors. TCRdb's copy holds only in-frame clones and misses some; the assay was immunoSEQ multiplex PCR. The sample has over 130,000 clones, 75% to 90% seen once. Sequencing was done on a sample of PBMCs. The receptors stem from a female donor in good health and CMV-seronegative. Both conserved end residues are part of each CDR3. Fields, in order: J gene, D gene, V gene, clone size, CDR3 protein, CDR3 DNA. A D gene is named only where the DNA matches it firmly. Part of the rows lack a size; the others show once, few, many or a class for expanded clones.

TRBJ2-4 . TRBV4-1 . CASSQDEISSKNIQYF TGCGCCAGCAGCCAAGATGAGATAAGTTCGAAAAACATTCAGTACTTC
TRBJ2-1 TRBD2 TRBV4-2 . CASSQDRLAGGEQFF TGTGCCAGCAGCCAAGATAGACTAGCGGGGGGTGAGCAGTTCTTC
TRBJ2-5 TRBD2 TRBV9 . CASSVGPGGYQETQYF TGTGCCAGCAGCGTAGGACCGGGAGGGTACCAAGAGACCCAGTACTTC
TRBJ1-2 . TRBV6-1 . CASGEGYGYTF TGTGCCAGCGGGGAGGGGTATGGCTACACCTTC
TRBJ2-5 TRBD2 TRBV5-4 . CASSPPGGAGVQTQYF TGTGCCAGCAGCCCCCCCGGGGGGGCGGGAGTACAGACCCAGTACTTC
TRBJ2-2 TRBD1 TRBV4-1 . CASSQMGQGGTGELFF TGCGCCAGCAGCCAAATGGGACAGGGAGGCACCGGGGAGCTGTTTTTT
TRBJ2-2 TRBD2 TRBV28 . CASRLAELTGELFF TGTGCCAGCAGACTAGCGGAGCTCACCGGGGAGCTGTTTTTT
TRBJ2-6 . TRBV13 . CASSFSLSGANVLTF TGTGCCAGCAGCTTTTCCCTATCTGGGGCCAACGTCCTGACTTTC
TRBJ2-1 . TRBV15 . CATSGYFDYNEQFF TGTGCCACCAGCGGTTACTTCGACTACAATGAGCAGTTCTTC
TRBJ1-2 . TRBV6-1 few CASSTYRGYTF TGTGCCAGCAGTACCTACAGGGGCTACACCTTC
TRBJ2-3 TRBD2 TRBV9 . CASNRLAGAPSTDTQYF TGTGCCAGCAACCGACTAGCGGGCGCTCCTAGCACAGATACGCAGTATTTT
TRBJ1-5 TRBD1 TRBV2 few CASSEQQGAGNQPQHF TGTGCCAGCAGTGAACAACAGGGGGCTGGCAATCAGCCCCAGCATTTT
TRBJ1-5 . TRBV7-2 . CASSQDPGSGRNQPQHF TGTGCCAGCAGCCAAGACCCGGGGAGTGGGCGCAATCAGCCCCAGCATTTT
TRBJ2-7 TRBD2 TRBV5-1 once CASSFEVIGEGSYEQYF TGCGCCAGCAGCTTTGAAGTCATCGGGGAGGGGTCCTACGAGCAGTACTTC
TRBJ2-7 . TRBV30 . CAWSRGGDSYEQYF TGTGCCTGGAGTCGAGGGGGAGACTCCTACGAGCAGTACTTC
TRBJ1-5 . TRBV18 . CASSPPGSNQPQHF TGTGCCAGCTCACCACCCGGTAGCAATCAGCCCCAGCATTTT